This T cell receptor beta chain emerged from a study of T cells in Graves' hyperthyroidism and ophthalmopathy. More than 9.5 ml fresh peripheral blood yielded the PBMCs. Study-level findings and limits: Onset of ophthalmopathy came a median around 7.1 months after the model predicted it.

Researchers took RNA transcripts and amplified the TCR beta CDR3 regions from them. Primed by the HTBI set, a first-round RT-PCR was run on the TCR CDR3. MiXCR, applied by TCRdb to the multiplex PCR reads, yields one record per CDR3 protein. Of around 690,000 distinct CDR3 sequences in the sample, around a sixth were seen once. Concerning this clonotype itself: As yet, its antigen is unknown.

The sequenced material came from blood. The receptor was derived from a man between 50 and 59 years old with Graves' hyperthyroidism.

DNA of the CDR3: TGCAGTGCCCCTGGGGGGCGGGGGGACCAGCCCCAGCATTTT. Encoded protein: CSAPGGRGDQPQHF. The chain links TRBV20-1 to TRBJ1-5, with TRBD1 as a possible D gene (6 bases). V dropped 6 bases and J dropped 7 bases, with 19 bases sitting between them. Germline V CDR1 and CDR2: DFQATT, SNEGSKA (reference sequence). This CDR3 has 14 amino acids.